This record looks at one T cell receptor (beta chain) sequence and its context. The assay was immunoSEQ multiplex PCR, and TCRdb's table has in-frame clones only and misses some. This sample has 90,000 to 120,000 clones, with approximately 85% found just once. The data were taken from a study of cytomegalovirus exposure and HLA in healthy donors. The CDR3 runs to 17 residues. After removal of 8 bases from V and 3 bases from J, the junction contained 15 bases not matched to a gene. Germline-derived CDR1 and CDR2 are SNHLY and FYNNEI. Specimen: PBMCs. The chain carries TRBV2 and TRBJ1-2; 10 bases align to TRBD1. The receptor comes from a woman in her late teens or twenties in good health and CMV-seronegative. In DNA, the CDR3 is TGTGCCAGCGCTCTTACTACCACCGGGACAGGGGACTATGGCTACACCTTC. Translating it yields CASALTTTGTGDYGYTF.